What follows are 21 T cell receptor beta chains derived from one specimen sequenced in a study of Ad26.COV2.S vaccination and SARS-CoV-2 variants. Regarding treatment: roughly 20 received Ad26.COV2.S at low or high dose, single or two shots; 5 received placebo; per-sample allocation not given. Repertoires come from day 63 after the first vaccine or placebo injection. Profiling relied on immunoSEQ multiplex PCR, and the TCRdb table lists in-frame clones only, not all of them. In the table there are 410,000 or so clones, about 92% of which are singletons. Material: peripheral blood, obtained in a trial of Ad26.COV2.S vaccine versus placebo. The receptors come from a person aged 18-60 years who received the Ad26.COV2.S COVID-19 vaccine or a placebo.

A single count supports this clone. This sequence joins TRBV4-3 and TRBJ2-3; no clear D gene. Trimming stripped 0 bases from V and 3 bases from J, with 16 bases between. The CDR3 contains 17 residues. Per germline, CDR1 LGHNA and CDR2 YSLEER. The CDR3 sequence is CASSQDIPAFVTDTQYF. The DNA for the CDR3 is TGCGCCAGCAGCCAAGATATTCCAGCCTTTGTGACAGATACGCAGTATTTT.

The chain uses TRBV19 and TRBJ1-2, with 7 bases identical to TRBD1. Germline values: CDR1 LNHDA, CDR2 SQIVND (reference sequence). This CDR3 is built from 15 residues. The J segment lost 4 bases and the V segment lost 6 bases, leaving 11 bases of the junction unmatched. The CDR3 loop is CASSPTRDRGYGYTF. The DNA for the CDR3 is TGTGCCAGTAGCCCGACCCGGGACAGAGGCTATGGCTACACCTTC. Variable domain in full (rest from reference TRBV19 and TRBJ1-2): DGGITQSPKYLFRKEGQNVTLSCEQNLNHDAMYWYRQDPGQGLRLIYYSQIVNDFQKGDIAEGYSVSREKKESFPLTVTSAQKNPTAFYLCASSPTRDRGYGYTFGSGTRLTVV.

This chain joins TRBV5-4 and TRBJ2-7; 9 bases match TRBD1. CDR3 size: 15 residues. V lost 0 bases to trimming and J lost 4 bases; unmatched junction nucleotides: 5. Germline values: CDR1 SGHNT, CDR2 YYREEE (reference sequence). The CDR3 region is CASSLAGQGGYEQYF. The DNA of the CDR3 is TGTGCCAGCAGCTTGGCGGGACAGGGAGGGTACGAGCAGTACTTC.

This sequence joins TRBV11-3 and TRBJ2-2, with a possible D match to TRBD2 (5 bases). The germline CDR1 and CDR2 sequences are SGHNT and YENEEA. CDR3 length: 16 residues. Trimming removed 5 bases at V and 0 bases at J, with 13 bases between. The CDR3 DNA sequence: TGTGCCAGCAGCGCCTACGGGGTCGCGAACACCGGGGAGCTGTTTTTT. This sequence encodes CASSAYGVANTGELFF. The full variable domain, completed using reference TRBV11-3 and TRBJ2-2, is EAGVVQSPRYKIIEKKQPVAFWCNPISGHNTLYWYLQNLGQGPELLIRYENEEAVDDSQLPKDRFSAERLKGVDSTLKIQPAELGDSAVYLCASSAYGVANTGELFFGEGSRLTVL.

As regards this clone: The same CDR3 is also encoded by other DNA sequences in this sample. The chain joins TRBV6-5 to TRBJ1-1; D is perhaps TRBD1 (5 bases). The CDR3 contains 15 residues. Trimming removed 0 bases from V and 2 bases from J, with 10 bases in between. CDR1 is MNHEY and CDR2 is SVGAGI in the germline V gene. Here the CDR3 DNA reads TGTGCCAGCAGTTACTCGAGGGGCCGCAACACTGAAGCTTTCTTT. It codes for CASSYSRGRNTEAFF.

Details on this clone: Other DNA sequences within the sample encode an identical CDR3. The V gene is TRBV7-2, the J gene TRBJ2-5; 14 bases align to TRBD2. The germline CDR1 and CDR2 sequences are SGHTA and FQGNSA. This CDR3 has 18 residues. Unmatched junction bases numbered 10, after V lost 5 bases and J lost 2 bases. The CDR3 region is CASSPRLAGGPGQETQYF. Here the CDR3 DNA reads TGTGCCAGCAGCCCGCGACTAGCGGGGGGGCCCGGGCAAGAGACCCAGTACTTC.

The chain employs TRBV15 and TRBJ2-3; D tentatively reads TRBD1 or TRBD2 (5 bases each). The germline V and J ends were trimmed by 6 bases and 3 bases, with 7 bases remaining between them. The CDR3 loop spans 12 amino acids. Germline assignment: CDR1 LNHNV and CDR2 YYDKDF (reference sequence). The CDR3 spells CATRGTTDTQYF. DNA of the CDR3: TGTGCCACCAGGGGGACGACAGATACGCAGTATTTT.

The chain carries TRBV4-1 and TRBJ1-4; 8 nucleotides align to TRBD1. Germline V gene lookup returns CDR1 MGHRA and CDR2 YSYEKL. The V and J ends lost 3 bases and 11 bases, in that order; junction bases with no gene match: 14. The CDR3 covers 16 residues. In nucleotides, the CDR3 is TGCGCCAGCAGCCAGTATTTCCCGGACAGGGAGGAGAAACTGTTTTTT. It yields the protein CASSQYFPDREEKLFF.

V is TRBV7-9 and J is TRBJ1-2; D may be TRBD1 (5 bases). This CDR3 has 15 amino acids. Germline V CDR1 and CDR2: SEHNR, FQNEAQ (reference sequence). The V and J ends lost 1 base and 3 bases respectively, with 12 bases between them. DNA for the CDR3: TGTGCCAGCAGCTTAGATGGGGGTGCCTACTATGGCTACACCTTC. It specifies CASSLDGGAYYGYTF.

This sequence joins TRBV28 and TRBJ2-3; TRBD1 aligns across 8 bases. The CDR3 is 12 amino acids. The junction had 5 bases not matched to a gene; V was cut back by 1 base and J by 14 bases. Germline CDR1 and CDR2: MDHEN and SYDVKM. The CDR3: CASSLSGGNPYF. For the CDR3, the DNA is TGTGCCAGCAGTTTATCAGGGGGCAATCCGTATTTT.

The V and J genes are TRBV7-9 and TRBJ1-4, with D unresolved. The ends were cut back, 5 bases at V and 7 bases at J, with 14 bases in the middle. Germline V CDR1 and CDR2: SEHNR, FQNEAQ (reference sequence). The CDR3 covers 14 residues. The CDR3, as DNA: TGTGCCAGCAGCCCAGTCTCCCCCAGTGAAAAACTGTTTTTT. Amino acids: CASSPVSPSEKLFF.

Here the CDR3 DNA reads TGTGCCAGTAGCAGACTAGTGACAGATACGCAGTATTTT. Protein: CASSRLVTDTQYF. V and J are TRBV19 and TRBJ2-3; D perhaps matches TRBD2 (6 bases). Germline V lookup: CDR1 LNHDA, CDR2 SQIVND (reference sequence). Trimming removed 6 bases from V and 3 bases from J, with 10 bases in between. The CDR3 is 13 amino acids.

The sample holds a few counts of this clone. In nucleotides, the CDR3 is TGTGCCTGGAGTACAGGGAGGACTGGAAACACCATATATTTT. This translates into CAWSTGRTGNTIYF. The rearrangement uses TRBV30 and TRBJ1-3; weak D call: TRBD1 (6 bases). This CDR3 contains 14 residues. V was cut by 2 bases and J by 2 bases, with 10 bases left in between. The germline V gene has CDR1 GTSNPN and CDR2 SVGIG (reference sequence).

The chain carries TRBV21-1 and TRBJ2-7; the table's D call TRBD2 went unverified against the DNA. TRBV21-1 is a pseudogene. The CDR3 length is 17 residues. In DNA form, the CDR3 reads TGTGCCAGCAGCACAAGCGGGGGGGCGATCAATCCCTACGAGCAGTACTTC. This translates into CASSTSGGAINPYEQYF.

This chain uses TRBV11-2 with TRBJ2-1, with D uncertain. The CDR3 consists of 14 residues. Germline CDR1 SGHAT, CDR2 FQNNGV. V was clipped by 2 bases and J by 3 bases, with 8 bases between them. CDR3 bases: TGTGCCAGCAGCTTAATGTCCGACTACAATGAGCAGTTCTTC. Residues: CASSLMSDYNEQFF.

The chain is built from TRBV27 and TRBJ1-2; maybe TRBD1 (6 bases). CDR1 is MNHEY and CDR2 is SMNVEV in the germline V gene (reference sequence). This CDR3 has 13 amino acids. Deletions cut 6 bases from V and 8 bases from J, with 16 bases between. CDR3 DNA: TGTGCCAGCAGCCCCGGGGGGGGCTGGGGCTACACCTTC. As protein: CASSPGGGWGYTF.

V gene TRBV19 combines with J gene TRBJ1-2; TRBD1 matches 9 bases. This CDR3 comprises 20 residues. Trimming cost V 2 bases and J 6 bases; bases outside gene matches: 22. Germline V gene data show CDR1 as LNHDA and CDR2 as SQIVND (reference sequence). The CDR3 DNA reads TGTGCCAGTAGTATAAATCATGAAGGGGCGACAGGGGGGATTCTTCATGGCTACACCTTC. This codes for CASSINHEGATGGILHGYTF.

This sequence joins TRBV13 and TRBJ1-5; tentative D call: TRBD1 (6 bases). CDR1 is PRHDT, CDR2 FYEKMQ, per germline (reference sequence). The CDR3 runs to 12 residues. The V gene lost 5 bases and the J gene lost 4 bases, with 6 bases spanning the gap. The CDR3 DNA is TGTGCCAGCAGCGGACAGAATCAGCCCCAGCATTTT. The encoded protein is CASSGQNQPQHF.

V and J are TRBV19 and TRBJ1-4, with D perhaps TRBD1 (5 bases). Trimming took 6 bases from V and 8 from J, leaving 19 bases between them. The CDR3 is 15 amino acids. Germline-derived CDR1 and CDR2 are LNHDA and SQIVND (reference sequence). In nucleotides, the CDR3 is TGTGCCAGTAGCATCCGGTGGGGGGTTGAGGAAAAACTGTTTTTT. Translated, it gives CASSIRWGVEEKLFF.

This chain connects TRBV6-5 to TRBJ2-7; 8 bases map to TRBD1. Germline lookup yields CDR1 MNHEY and CDR2 SVGAGI. The CDR3 totals 13 residues. Trimming cost V 6 bases and J 2 bases; bases outside gene matches: 3. The CDR3 protein is CASRATGAYEQYF. The CDR3 coding sequence is TGTGCCAGCAGGGCGACAGGGGCCTACGAGCAGTACTTC.

The rearrangement joins TRBV27 to TRBJ2-5; tentatively, D is TRBD1 or TRBD2 (6 bases each). Germline loops: CDR1 MNHEY, CDR2 SMNVEV (reference sequence). This CDR3 comprises 14 residues. V was clipped by 6 bases and J by 9 bases, with 20 bases between them. In nucleotides, the CDR3 is TGTGCCAGCAGAAGGGACAACTTGAGGGGGGCCCAGTACTTC. Amino acids: CASRRDNLRGAQYF.